Reported below is one T cell receptor beta chain. The antigen remains undetermined. Germline V lookup: CDR1 SGHVS, CDR2 FQNEAQ. V was clipped by 5 bases and J by 7 bases; unmatched bases: 9. The CDR3 is 16 residues long. The sample belongs to a study of cytomegalovirus exposure and HLA in healthy donors. General study points: As was reported, the HLA-A and HLA-B alleles of most subjects were accurately predicted from TCR beta sequences. Within an earlier analysis, most TCR beta V segments proved productive either about 87% or about 30% of the time.

Researchers ran the PCR with 60 Vbeta and 13 Jbeta primers. TCRdb's copy holds only in-frame clones and misses some; the assay was immunoSEQ multiplex PCR. This repertoire shows 180,000 or so clones, around 80% found once; its top ten account for 1.1% to 1.5%. V is TRBV7-8 and J is TRBJ2-2, with 11 bases matching TRBD1. The sample comprised PBMCs. This TCR came from a girl under 18 in good health and CMV-seropositive. The CDR3 sequence: CASSPYGQGAHGELFF. For the CDR3, the DNA is TGTGCCAGCAGCCCGTACGGACAGGGGGCTCACGGGGAGCTGTTTTTT.